This entry is about one T cell receptor beta chain. Trimming took 8 bases from V and 5 from J; bases not matched to a gene: 1. The CDR3 has 12 residues. CDR1 and CDR2 (germline): MNHEY, SVGAGI. The data stem from a study of cytomegalovirus exposure and HLA in healthy donors. The repertoire was sequenced with immunoSEQ multiplex PCR; TCRdb's copy has only in-frame clones and lacks some. In the table there are 100,000 to 150,000 clones, 95% to 97% of which are singletons. The sequenced sample consisted of PBMCs. V is TRBV6-5 and J is TRBJ1-4, with 8 bases that match TRBD1. The sequence was collected from a man in his late teens or twenties in good health and CMV-seronegative. The CDR3 DNA reads TGTGCCAGCCGACAGGGGAATGAAAAACTGTTTTTT. It is translated as CASRQGNEKLFF.